This T cell receptor (beta chain) was profiled in a study of cytomegalovirus exposure and HLA in healthy donors. Study findings and constraints: In a later analysis, several top co-occurrence clusters appeared linked to parvovirus B19, influenza, CMV and Epstein-Barr virus. It was likely that a cluster of highly shared sequence variants was a sequencing artifact.

As to this clone: Its antigen is undetermined.

Germline lookup yields CDR1 SGHRS and CDR2 YFSETQ. V trimming: 4 bases; J trimming: 5 bases; junction bases outside the gene matches: 3. The CDR3 extends over 14 amino acids. Primers: 60 Vbeta forward and 13 Jbeta reverse. In the original workflow: The authors later counted tens of millions of unique TCR beta chains, roughly 11 million of them shared. Assay used: immunoSEQ multiplex PCR; TCRdb lists only in-frame clones, some missing. For V, J and clone size, that table is used; D and trimming come from the DNA. The sample records some 120,000 clones, 84% being singletons. The origin of this receptor is a woman aged 18-29 years in good health and CMV-seropositive. V and J are TRBV5-1 and TRBJ1-4, with 9 bases that match TRBD1. The sequencing sample was made of PBMCs. DNA for the CDR3: TGCGCCAGCAGCGAGACAGGGGGGAATGAAAAACTGTTTTTT. Translation gives CASSETGGNEKLFF. The complete variable domain, with remaining parts taken from reference TRBV5-1 and TRBJ1-4, reads KAGVTQTPRYLIKTRGQQVTLSCSPISGHRSVSWYQQTPGQGLQFLFEYFSETQRNKGNFPGRFSGRQFSNSRSEMNVSTLELGDSALYLCASSETGGNEKLFFGSGTQLSVL.